The clone carrying this TCR beta chain was observed a handful of times. The sample holds other DNA sequences that translate to the same CDR3. This specimen comes from a study of shared clonotypes between healthy human individuals. Assay used: immunoSEQ multiplex PCR; TCRdb lists only in-frame clones, some missing. This table has about 1 million clones, about 77% appearing once. The CDR3 spans 13 residues. V lost 3 bases and J lost 4, with 10 bases in between. Germline V gene sequence: CDR1 KGHSH, CDR2 LQKENI. Sequencing was carried out using memory CD4+ T cells sorted from blood. Subset noted: CD45RA-negative fraction. This receptor was obtained from a man aged 18 to 29 in good health. The chain joins TRBV18 to TRBJ2-7, with D tentatively TRBD2 (6 bases). The chain's CDR3 is CASSPSGLYEQYF. The CDR3 DNA sequence: TGTGCCAGCTCACCGTCGGGACTGTACGAGCAGTACTTC.